The source of this TCR beta chain is a study of CD8+ T cells in alopecia areata. Whole-study results and caveats: Expanded CD8+ clones among the top 100, as well as scalp clonality, were significantly decreased by tofacitinib.

The CDR3 contains 16 residues. Trimming took 2 bases from V and 1 from J, leaving 12 bases between them. Germline lookup yields CDR1 SGHDT and CDR2 YYEEEE. The authors extracted RNA and reverse transcribed it into cDNA as the sequencing template. TCRdb's table, derived via immunoSEQ multiplex PCR, lists solely in-frame clones and lacks some. The sample lists around 270,000 clones; roughly 64% were seen once. As for treatment: oral pan-JAK inhibitor, 5-10 mg twice daily. This clone was counted between two and nine times. Its antigen remains unidentified. The sequencing used CD4+ T cells sorted from blood, collected at week 24, from a patient treated with tofacitinib. The TCR comes from a human donor with alopecia areata. V gene TRBV5-6 combines with J gene TRBJ2-2; perhaps TRBD2 as D (6 bases). CDR3 amino acids: CASSFTGLLNTGELFF. In DNA form, the CDR3 reads TGTGCCAGCAGCTTCACGGGACTTTTGAACACCGGGGAGCTGTTTTTT. Looking up the rest from reference TRBV5-6 and TRBJ2-2 gives the full variable domain: DAGVTQSPTHLIKTRGQQVTLRCSPKSGHDTVSWYQQALGQGPQFIFQYYEEEERQRGNFPDRFSGHQFPNYSSELNVNALLLGDSALYLCASSFTGLLNTGELFFGEGSRLTVL.